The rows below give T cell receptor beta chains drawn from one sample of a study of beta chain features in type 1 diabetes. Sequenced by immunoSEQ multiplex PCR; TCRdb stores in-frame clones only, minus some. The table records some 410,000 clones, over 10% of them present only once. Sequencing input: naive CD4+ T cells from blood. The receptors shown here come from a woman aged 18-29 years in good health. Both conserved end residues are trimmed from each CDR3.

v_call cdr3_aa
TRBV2 ASSPKGQGETQY
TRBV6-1 ASTRGNNGYT
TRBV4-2 ASSQKLAGESTDTQY
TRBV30 AWQTPGGPFHEQF
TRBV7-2 ASSASSGTTDTQY
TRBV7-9 AWENTGELF
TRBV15 ATSRDMGIRQY
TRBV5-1 ASSPQGISPLH
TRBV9 ASSARDRYGNQPQH
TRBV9 ASSVVEGGYT
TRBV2 ASLIPDRRREQF
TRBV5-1 ASSNPPEAQY
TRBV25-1 ASSPAGGPDTQY
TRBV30 AWSVANEQY
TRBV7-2 ASSLAGGLAYDTQY
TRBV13 ASSLQGVLSGNTIY
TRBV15 ATSKTGGSGNTIY
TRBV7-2 ASSLDRGVGTDTQY
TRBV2 ASSETLGEQY
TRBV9 ASSVVGQNNEQF
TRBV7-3 ATSGDSNSGANVLT
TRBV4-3 ASSRGTGDYGYT
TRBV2 ASSVRRETQY
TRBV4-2 ASSQDPAANQPQH
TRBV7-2 ASSLTGGSHEQY
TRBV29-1 SPLLVETQY
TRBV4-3 ASSQESVENTEAF
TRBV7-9 ASSLPPGGYEQY
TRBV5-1 ASSPGTAYSNQPQH
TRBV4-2 ASSQDDGGSYEQY
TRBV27 ASRRTGVYEQY
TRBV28 ASSSPRFQETQY
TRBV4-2 ASSQEGLAATKYNEQF
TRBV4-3 ASSPRDRAYEQY
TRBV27 ASRGQGHYGYT
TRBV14 ASSNQVIARDVADTQY
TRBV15 ATSRVVGFQETQY
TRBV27 AASKTGNYGYT
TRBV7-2 ASSLGRQETQY
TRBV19 ASSILGRGTQY
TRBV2 ASFGGLGPEQY
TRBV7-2 ASSFQPGNGNQPQH
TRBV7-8 ASSLRDRVSLETQY
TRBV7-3 ASSSSGDGANVLT
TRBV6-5 ASKKTGAHTGELF
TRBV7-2 ASSFDYLNIQY
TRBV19 ASSKQGNTEAF
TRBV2 ASSPTGGRADTQY
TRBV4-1 ASSGPGTGGEAF
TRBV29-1 SVREGRTEAF
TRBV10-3 AISESLESWNIQY
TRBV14 ASSPYADRATNTEAF
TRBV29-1 SVRTGGNYGYT
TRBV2 ASSDRDRETQY
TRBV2 ASSPDRGISDTQY
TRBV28 ASSSRYREVEQF
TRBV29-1 SVEQLGQPPRGYT